This TCR beta chain was captured in a study of blood T cell repertoires in COVID-19. Study-wide context: The United States, Italy and Spain supplied acute and convalescent COVID-19 samples. Sources were T cells, B-cell-depleted T cells, or PBMCs; the material itself was cDNA or gDNA.

How the authors handled the data: Nucleated cell number was recorded as an estimate derived from reference gene primer amplification. TCRdb's copy holds only in-frame clones and misses some; the assay was immunoSEQ multiplex PCR. V and J calls and clone size are given by that table; D and trimming were obtained from the DNA. Of tens of thousands of clones in the sample, approximately 90% were seen once. The sequence was collected from a man between 70 and 80 years old with active or convalescent COVID-19. Sample: peripheral blood.

DNA of the CDR3: TGTGCCAGCAGCCCTAAAGCGCGCCTGACAGATACGCAGTATTTT. Translation gives CASSPKARLTDTQYF. The chain has TRBV7-2 and TRBJ2-3, with unresolved D. CDR3 length: 15 amino acids. Germline V gene lookup returns CDR1 SGHTA and CDR2 FQGNSA. Trimming took off 5 bases at V and 3 bases at J, with 15 bases between the two ends.